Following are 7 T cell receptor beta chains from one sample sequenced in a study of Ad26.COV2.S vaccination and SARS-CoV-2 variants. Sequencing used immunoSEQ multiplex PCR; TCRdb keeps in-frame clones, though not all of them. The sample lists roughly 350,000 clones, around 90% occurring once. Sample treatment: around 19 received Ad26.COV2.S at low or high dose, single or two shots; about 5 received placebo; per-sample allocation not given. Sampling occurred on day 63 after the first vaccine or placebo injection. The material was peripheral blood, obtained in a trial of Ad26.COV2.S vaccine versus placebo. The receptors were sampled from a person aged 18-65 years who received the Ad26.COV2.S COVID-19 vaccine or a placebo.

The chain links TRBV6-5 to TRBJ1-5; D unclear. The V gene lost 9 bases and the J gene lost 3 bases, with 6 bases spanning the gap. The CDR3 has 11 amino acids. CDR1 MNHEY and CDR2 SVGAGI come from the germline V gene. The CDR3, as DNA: TGTGCCAGTTCAACCAATCAGCCCCAGCATTTT. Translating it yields CASSTNQPQHF.

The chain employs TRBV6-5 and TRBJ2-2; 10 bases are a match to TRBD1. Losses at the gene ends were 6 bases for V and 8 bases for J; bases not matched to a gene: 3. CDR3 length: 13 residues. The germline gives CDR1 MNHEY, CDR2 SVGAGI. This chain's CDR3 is CASSRQGAGELFF. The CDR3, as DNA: TGTGCCAGCAGCAGACAGGGGGCAGGGGAGCTGTTTTTT.

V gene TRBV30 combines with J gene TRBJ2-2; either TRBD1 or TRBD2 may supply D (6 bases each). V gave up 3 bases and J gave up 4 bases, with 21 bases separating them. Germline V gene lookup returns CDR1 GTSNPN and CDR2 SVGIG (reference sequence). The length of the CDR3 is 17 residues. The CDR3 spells CAWRHGRIRGGTGELFF. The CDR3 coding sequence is TGTGCCTGGAGGCACGGTCGGATCAGGGGAGGCACCGGGGAGCTGTTTTTT.

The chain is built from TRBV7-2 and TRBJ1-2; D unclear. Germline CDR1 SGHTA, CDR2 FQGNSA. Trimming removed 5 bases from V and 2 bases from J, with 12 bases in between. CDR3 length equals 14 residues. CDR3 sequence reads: CASSRDALNYGYTF. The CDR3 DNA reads TGTGCCAGCAGCCGTGACGCTTTAAACTATGGCTACACCTTC.

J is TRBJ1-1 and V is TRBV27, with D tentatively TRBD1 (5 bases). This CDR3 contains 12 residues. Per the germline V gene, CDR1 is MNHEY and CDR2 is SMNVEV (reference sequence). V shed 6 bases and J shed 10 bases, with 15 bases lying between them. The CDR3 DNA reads TGTGCCAGCAGGCGAGGAGGGGCGAGAGCTTTCTTT. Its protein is CASRRGGARAFF.

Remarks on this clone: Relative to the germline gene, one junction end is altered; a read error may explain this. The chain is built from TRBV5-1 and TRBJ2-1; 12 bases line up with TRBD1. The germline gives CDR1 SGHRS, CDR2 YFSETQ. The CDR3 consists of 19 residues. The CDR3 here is CASSPRDRGLAALYNEQFF. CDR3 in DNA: TGCGCCAGCAGCCCCCGGGACAGGGGGCTAGCGGCTCTTTACAATGAGCAATTCTTC. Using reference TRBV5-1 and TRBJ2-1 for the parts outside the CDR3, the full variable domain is KAGVTQTPRYLIKTRGQQVTLSCSPISGHRSVSWYQQTPGQGLQFLFEYFSETQRNKGNFPGRFSGRQFSNSRSEMNVSTLELGDSALYLCASSPRDRGLAALYNEQFFGPGTRLTVL.

The CDR3 loop reads CASSLRSYVNGQTSRTSYEQYF. The CDR3 nucleotides are TGTGCCAGCAGTTTAAGAAGCTATGTAAACGGACAGACATCACGAACATCATACGAGCAGTACTTC. The gene calls are TRBV27 and TRBJ2-7, with D perhaps TRBD1 (6 bases). CDR3 size: 22 residues. V dropped 2 bases and J dropped 4 bases, with 36 bases sitting between them. The V gene's germline CDR1 is MNHEY and CDR2 SMNVEV (reference sequence).